These 5 T cell receptor beta chains originate from one sample sequenced in a study of cytomegalovirus exposure and HLA in healthy donors (dated by TCRdb to 2016 to 2017). Libraries were constructed by the immunoSEQ multiplex PCR assay. For the multiplex PCR, a mixture combining 60 forward primers for TCR Vbeta segments and 13 reverse primers for TCR Jbeta segments was used. Drawn from immuneACCESS, this table holds only the in-frame rearrangements with V and J called that TCRdb kept. Clones are partly lost; checked studies trace under half to an unresolved V gene and leave the rest unexplained. The table of this sample itemizes 110,000 to 150,000 clones. 0.9% to 1% of the sample lies in the top ten. The source material was PBMCs. Receptor source: a male donor in good health and CMV-seronegative.

The gene calls are TRBV27 and TRBJ2-7; TRBD1 matches at 7 bases. CDR1 is MNHEY and CDR2 is SMNVEV in the germline V gene (reference sequence). The CDR3 contains 14 residues. V shed 6 bases, J shed 4 bases, and the junction held 9 bases outside the gene matches. In DNA, the CDR3 is TGTGCCAGCAGAAGACAGGGAATAAAGTACGAGCAGTACTTC. Translation: CASRRQGIKYEQYF.

The V call is TRBV9, the J call TRBJ2-3; 7 bases agree with TRBD2. Looked up from germline, CDR1 is SGDLS and CDR2 is YYNGEE. The CDR3 runs to 16 residues. Losses at the gene ends were 4 bases for V and 0 bases for J; bases not matched to a gene: 8. The CDR3 reads CASSSAGRGSTDTQYF. As DNA, the CDR3 is TGTGCCAGCAGCTCCGCTGGGCGGGGGAGCACAGATACGCAGTATTTT.

The V gene is TRBV30, the J gene TRBJ1-5, with D possibly matching TRBD1 (5 bases). V lost 1 base to trimming and J lost 5 bases, with 15 bases between them. The germline V gene encodes CDR1 GTSNPN and CDR2 SVGIG (reference sequence). The CDR3 runs 15 residues. The CDR3 coding sequence is TGTGCCTGGAGTGCCGACAGAGGTTTCCATCAGCCCCAGCATTTT. It codes for CAWSADRGFHQPQHF.

The rearrangement uses TRBV9 and TRBJ1-2, with 7 bases that match TRBD1. In germline, CDR1 is SGDLS, CDR2 YYNGEE. The CDR3 runs to 16 residues. Losses at the gene ends were 3 bases for V and 5 bases for J; bases not matched to a gene: 13. Here the CDR3 DNA reads TGTGCCAGCAGCGCCCGACAGGGCCAAGGGGCTTATGGCTACACCTTC. Translating gives CASSARQGQGAYGYTF.

The DNA of the CDR3 is TGTGCCACCAGCAAGGGGACAGCGTCCTCCTATGGCTACACCTTC. It encodes CATSKGTASSYGYTF. The genes are TRBV15 and TRBJ1-2; 7 nucleotides line up with TRBD1. V shed 4 bases, J shed 4 bases, and the junction held 9 bases outside the gene matches. Germline CDR1 is LNHNV and CDR2 is YYDKDF (reference sequence). CDR3 length: 15 residues.